Detailed here is one T cell receptor (beta chain). The sample belongs to a study of CD8+ T cells in alopecia areata. Study overall: A regimen of oral tofacitinib, 5 to 10 mg twice daily, was given to treated patients.

The CDR3 is 15 residues long. Trimming took 7 bases from V and 2 from J; bases not matched to a gene: 8. The germline CDR1 and CDR2 sequences are MNHEY and SVGAGI. Investigators isolated RNA and reverse transcribed it into cDNA to act as the sequencing template. TCRdb keeps only in-frame clones here, not all; method: immunoSEQ multiplex PCR. The table has more than 95,000 clones, less than 50% seen once. The sequenced sample was CD4+ T cells sorted from blood. This TCR was sampled from a human donor with alopecia areata. V gene TRBV6-5 combines with J gene TRBJ1-2; the match to TRBD1 covers 9 bases. For the CDR3, the DNA is TGTGCCAGCACAGGACAGGGGTATTCGAACTATGGCTACACCTTC. This sequence encodes CASTGQGYSNYGYTF.